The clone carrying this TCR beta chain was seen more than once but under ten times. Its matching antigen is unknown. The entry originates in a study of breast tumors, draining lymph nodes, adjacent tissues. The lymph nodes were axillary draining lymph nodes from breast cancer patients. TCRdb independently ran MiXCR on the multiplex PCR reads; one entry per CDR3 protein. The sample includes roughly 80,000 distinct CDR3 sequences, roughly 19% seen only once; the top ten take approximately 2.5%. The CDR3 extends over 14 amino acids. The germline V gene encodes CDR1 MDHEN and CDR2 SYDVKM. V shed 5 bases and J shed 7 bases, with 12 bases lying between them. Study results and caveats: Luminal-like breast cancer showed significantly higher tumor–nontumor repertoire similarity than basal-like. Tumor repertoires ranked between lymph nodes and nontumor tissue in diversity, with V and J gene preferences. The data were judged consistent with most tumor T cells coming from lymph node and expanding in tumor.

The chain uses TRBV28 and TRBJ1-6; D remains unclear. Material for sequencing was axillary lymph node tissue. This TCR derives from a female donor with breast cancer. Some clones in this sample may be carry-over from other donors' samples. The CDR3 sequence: CASSPWTGNSPLHF. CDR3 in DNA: TGTGCCAGCAGTCCCTGGACGGGAAATTCACCCCTCCACTTT.